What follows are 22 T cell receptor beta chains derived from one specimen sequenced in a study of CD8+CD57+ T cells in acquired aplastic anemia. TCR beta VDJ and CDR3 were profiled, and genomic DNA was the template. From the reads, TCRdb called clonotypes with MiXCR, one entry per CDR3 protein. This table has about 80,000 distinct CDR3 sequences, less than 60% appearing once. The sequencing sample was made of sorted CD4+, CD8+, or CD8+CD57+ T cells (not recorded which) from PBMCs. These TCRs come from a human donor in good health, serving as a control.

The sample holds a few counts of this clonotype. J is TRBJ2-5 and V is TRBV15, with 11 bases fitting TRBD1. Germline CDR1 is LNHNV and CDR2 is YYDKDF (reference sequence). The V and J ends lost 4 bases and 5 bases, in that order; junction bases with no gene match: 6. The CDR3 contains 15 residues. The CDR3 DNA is TGTGCCACCAGCATAGGGGGACAGGGGGGGGAGACCCAGTACTTC. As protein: CATSIGGQGGETQYF.

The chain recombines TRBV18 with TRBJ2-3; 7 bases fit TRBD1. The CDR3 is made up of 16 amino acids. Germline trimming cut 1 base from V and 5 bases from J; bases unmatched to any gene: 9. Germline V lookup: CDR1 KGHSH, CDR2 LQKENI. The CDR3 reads CASSPLERGRQDTQYF. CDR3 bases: TGTGCCAGCTCACCACTCGAAAGGGGGCGGCAAGATACGCAGTATTTT.

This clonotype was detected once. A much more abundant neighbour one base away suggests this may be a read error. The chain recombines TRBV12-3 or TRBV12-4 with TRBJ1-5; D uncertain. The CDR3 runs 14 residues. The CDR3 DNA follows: TGTGCCTGCAGTTTGGGCGGCTACAATCAGCCCCAGCATTTT. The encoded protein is CACSLGGYNQPQHF.

CDR3 sequence (DNA): TGTGCCAGCAGTTTAACTCCGAGCTCCTACAATGAGCAGTTCTTC. This translates into CASSLTPSSYNEQFF. This sequence joins TRBV12-3 or TRBV12-4 and TRBJ2-1; D call uncertain. The CDR3 totals 15 residues. The V gene lost 2 bases and the J gene lost 0 bases, with 8 bases spanning the gap.

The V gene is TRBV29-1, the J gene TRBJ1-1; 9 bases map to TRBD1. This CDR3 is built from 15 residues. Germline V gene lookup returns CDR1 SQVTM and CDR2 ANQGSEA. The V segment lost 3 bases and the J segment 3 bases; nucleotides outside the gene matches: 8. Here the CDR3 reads CSVETDRGVDTEAFF. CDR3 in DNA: TGCAGCGTTGAGACGGACAGGGGCGTTGACACTGAAGCTTTCTTT.

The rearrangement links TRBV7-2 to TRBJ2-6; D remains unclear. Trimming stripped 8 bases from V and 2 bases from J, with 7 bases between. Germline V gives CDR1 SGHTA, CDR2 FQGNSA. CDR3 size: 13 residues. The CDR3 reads CASRAPGANVLTF. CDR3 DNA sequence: TGTGCCAGCCGGGCGCCTGGGGCCAACGTCCTGACTTTC. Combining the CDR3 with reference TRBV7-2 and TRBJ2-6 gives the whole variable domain GAGVSQSPSNKVTEKGKDVELRCDPISGHTALYWYRQSLGQGLEFLIYFQGNSAPDKSGLPSDRFSAERTGGSVSTLTIQRTQQEDSAVYLCASRAPGANVLTFGAGSRLTVL.

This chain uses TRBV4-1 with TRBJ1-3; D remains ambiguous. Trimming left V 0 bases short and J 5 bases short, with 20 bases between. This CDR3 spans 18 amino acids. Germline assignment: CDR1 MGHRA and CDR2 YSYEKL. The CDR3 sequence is CASSQEDYTGDGRNTIYF. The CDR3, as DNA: TGCGCCAGCAGCCAAGAAGACTATACTGGGGATGGTAGAAACACCATATATTTT.

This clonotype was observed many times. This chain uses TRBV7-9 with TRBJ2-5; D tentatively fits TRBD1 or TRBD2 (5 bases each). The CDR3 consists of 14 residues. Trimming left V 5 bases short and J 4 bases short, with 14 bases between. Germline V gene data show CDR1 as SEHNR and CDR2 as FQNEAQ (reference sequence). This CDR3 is CASSEGLAGETQYF. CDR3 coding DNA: TGTGCCAGCAGCGAGGGGTTAGCAGGAGAGACCCAGTACTTC.

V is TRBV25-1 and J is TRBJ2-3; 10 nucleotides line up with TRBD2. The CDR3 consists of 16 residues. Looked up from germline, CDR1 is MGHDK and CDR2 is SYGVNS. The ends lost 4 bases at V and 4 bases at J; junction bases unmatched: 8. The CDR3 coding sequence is TGTGCCAGCAGTGCCGAGCGGGGGGGCTTCGCAGATACGCAGTATTTT. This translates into CASSAERGGFADTQYF.

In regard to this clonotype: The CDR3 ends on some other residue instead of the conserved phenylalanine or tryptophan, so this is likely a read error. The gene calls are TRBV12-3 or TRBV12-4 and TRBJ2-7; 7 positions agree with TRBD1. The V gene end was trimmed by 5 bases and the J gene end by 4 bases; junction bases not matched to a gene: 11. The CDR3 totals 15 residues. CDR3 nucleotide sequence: TGTGCCAGCAGTCCCTCCATGAAGGGGGCTTACGAGCAGTACTCC. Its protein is CASSPSMKGAYEQYS.

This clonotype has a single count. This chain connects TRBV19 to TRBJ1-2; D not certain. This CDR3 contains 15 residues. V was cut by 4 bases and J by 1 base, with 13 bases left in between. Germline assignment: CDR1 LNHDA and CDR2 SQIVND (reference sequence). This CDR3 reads CASSTASRYNYGYTF. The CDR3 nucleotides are TGTGCCAGTAGTACAGCTTCCAGATATAACTATGGCTACACCTTC.

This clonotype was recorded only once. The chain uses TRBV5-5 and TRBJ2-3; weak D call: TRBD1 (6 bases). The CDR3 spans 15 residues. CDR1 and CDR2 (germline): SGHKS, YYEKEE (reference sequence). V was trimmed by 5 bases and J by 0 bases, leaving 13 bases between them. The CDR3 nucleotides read TGTGCCAGCAGTCGGGACATAACTAGCACAGATACGCAGTATTTT. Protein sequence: CASSRDITSTDTQYF. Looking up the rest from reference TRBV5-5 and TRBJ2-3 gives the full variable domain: DAGVTQSPTHLIKTRGQQVTLRCSPISGHKSVSWYQQVLGQGPQFIFQYYEKEERGRGNFPDRFSARQFPNYSSELNVNALLLGDSALYLCASSRDITSTDTQYFGPGTRLTVL.

CDR3 residues: CAISEPGLAGGWQFF. Here the CDR3 DNA reads TGTGCCATCAGCGAACCGGGACTAGCGGGGGGATGGCAGTTCTTC. This chain links TRBV10-3 with TRBJ2-1, with 15 bases matching TRBD2. V gave up 6 bases and J gave up 12 bases; unmatched junction bases: 9. Germline V CDR1 and CDR2: ENHRY, SYGVKD. There are 15 residues in the CDR3.

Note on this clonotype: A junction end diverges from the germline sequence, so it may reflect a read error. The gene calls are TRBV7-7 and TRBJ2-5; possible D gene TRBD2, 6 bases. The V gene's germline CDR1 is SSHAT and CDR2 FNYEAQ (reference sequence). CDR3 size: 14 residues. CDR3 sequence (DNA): TGTGCTAGCAGCCCTCAGGGAGGCCAGCGAACCCAGTACTTC. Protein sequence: CASSPQGGQRTQYF.

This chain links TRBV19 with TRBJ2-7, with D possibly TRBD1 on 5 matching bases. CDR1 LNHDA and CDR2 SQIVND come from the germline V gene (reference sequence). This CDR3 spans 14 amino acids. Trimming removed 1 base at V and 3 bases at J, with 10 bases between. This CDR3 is CASSIGQGNYEQYF. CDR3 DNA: TGTGCCAGTAGTATAGGTCAGGGTAACTACGAGCAGTACTTC.

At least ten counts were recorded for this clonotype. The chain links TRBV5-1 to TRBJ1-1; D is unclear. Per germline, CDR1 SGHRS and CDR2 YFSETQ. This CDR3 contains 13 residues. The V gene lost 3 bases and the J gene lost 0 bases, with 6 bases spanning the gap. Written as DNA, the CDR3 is TGCGCCAGCAGCTCCACCTTGAACACTGAAGCTTTCTTT. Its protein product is CASSSTLNTEAFF.

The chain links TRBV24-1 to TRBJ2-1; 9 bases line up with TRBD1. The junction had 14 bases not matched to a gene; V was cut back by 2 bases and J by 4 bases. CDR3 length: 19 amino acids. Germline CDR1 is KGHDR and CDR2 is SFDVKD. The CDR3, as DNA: TGTGCCACCAGTGATTCAGACTCCCGGACAGGGGACATGTACAATGAGCAGTTCTTC. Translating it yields CATSDSDSRTGDMYNEQFF.

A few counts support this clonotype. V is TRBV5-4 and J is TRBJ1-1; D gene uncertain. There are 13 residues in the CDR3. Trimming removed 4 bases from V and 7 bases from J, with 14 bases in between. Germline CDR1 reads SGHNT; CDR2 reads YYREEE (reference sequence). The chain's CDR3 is CASSPDTSGEAFF. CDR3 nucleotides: TGTGCCAGCAGCCCAGACACCTCGGGTGAAGCTTTCTTT.

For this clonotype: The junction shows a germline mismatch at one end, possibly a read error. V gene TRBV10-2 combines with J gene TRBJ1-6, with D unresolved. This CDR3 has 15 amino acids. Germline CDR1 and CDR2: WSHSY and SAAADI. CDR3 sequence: CASSGLAVIDSPLRF. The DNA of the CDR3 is TGCGCCAGCAGTGGACTGGCCGTTATCGATTCACCCCTCCGCTTT.

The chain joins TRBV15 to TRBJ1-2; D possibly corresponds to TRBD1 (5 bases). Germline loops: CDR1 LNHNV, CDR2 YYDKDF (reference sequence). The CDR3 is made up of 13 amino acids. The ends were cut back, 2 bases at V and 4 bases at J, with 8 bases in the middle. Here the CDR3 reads CATSRSGTYGYTF. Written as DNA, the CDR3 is TGTGCCACCAGCAGATCAGGGACCTATGGCTACACCTTC.

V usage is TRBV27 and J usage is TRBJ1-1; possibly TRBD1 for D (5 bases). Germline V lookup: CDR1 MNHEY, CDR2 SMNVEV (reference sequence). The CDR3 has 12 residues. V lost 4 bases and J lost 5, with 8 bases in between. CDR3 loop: CASSSGITEAFF. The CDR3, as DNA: TGTGCCAGCAGTTCAGGGATTACTGAAGCTTTCTTT.

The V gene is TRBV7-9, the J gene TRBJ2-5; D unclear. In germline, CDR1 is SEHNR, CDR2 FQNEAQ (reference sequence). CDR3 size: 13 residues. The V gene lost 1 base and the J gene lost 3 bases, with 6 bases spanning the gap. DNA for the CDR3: TGTGCCAGCAGCTTAGGCTGGAAAGAGACCCAGTACTTC. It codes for CASSLGWKETQYF.